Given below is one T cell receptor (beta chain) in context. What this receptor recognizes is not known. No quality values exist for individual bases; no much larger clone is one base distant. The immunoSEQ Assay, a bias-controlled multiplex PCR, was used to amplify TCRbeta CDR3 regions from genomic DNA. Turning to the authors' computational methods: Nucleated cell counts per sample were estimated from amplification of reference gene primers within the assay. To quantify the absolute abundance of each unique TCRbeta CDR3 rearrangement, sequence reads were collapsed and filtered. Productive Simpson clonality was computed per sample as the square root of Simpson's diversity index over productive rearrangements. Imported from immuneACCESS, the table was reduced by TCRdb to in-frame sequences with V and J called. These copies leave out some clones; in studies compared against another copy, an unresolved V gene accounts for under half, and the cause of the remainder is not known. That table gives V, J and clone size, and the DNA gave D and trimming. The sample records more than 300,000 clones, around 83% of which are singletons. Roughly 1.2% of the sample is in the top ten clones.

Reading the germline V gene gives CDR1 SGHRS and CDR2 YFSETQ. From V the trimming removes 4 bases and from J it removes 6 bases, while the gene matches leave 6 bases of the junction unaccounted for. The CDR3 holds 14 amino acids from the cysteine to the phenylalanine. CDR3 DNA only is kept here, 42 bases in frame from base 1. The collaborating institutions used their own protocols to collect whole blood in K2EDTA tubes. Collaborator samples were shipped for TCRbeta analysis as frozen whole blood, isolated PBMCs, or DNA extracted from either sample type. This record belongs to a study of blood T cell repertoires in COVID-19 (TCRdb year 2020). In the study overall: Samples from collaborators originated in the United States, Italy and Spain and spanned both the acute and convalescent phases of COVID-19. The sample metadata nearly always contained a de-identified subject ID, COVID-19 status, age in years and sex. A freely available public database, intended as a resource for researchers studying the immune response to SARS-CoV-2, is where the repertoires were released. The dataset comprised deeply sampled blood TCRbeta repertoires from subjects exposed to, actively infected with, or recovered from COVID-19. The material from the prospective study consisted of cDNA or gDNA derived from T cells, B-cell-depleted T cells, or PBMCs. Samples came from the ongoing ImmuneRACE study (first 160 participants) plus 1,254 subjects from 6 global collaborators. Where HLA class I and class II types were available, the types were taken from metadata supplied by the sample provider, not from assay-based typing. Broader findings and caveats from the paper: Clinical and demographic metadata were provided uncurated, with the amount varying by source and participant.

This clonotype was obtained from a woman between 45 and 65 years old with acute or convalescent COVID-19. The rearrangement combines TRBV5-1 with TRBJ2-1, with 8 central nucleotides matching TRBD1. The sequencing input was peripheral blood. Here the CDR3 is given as CASSPWTGSNEQFF. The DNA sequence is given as TGCGCCAGCAGCCCGTGGACAGGGAGCAATGAGCAGTTCTTC.